A selection of T cell receptor beta chains follows, all from one sample in a study of cytomegalovirus exposure and HLA in healthy donors. The method was immunoSEQ multiplex PCR; TCRdb's version includes in-frame clones alone and lacks a portion of them. There are roughly 150,000 clones in the sample; around 86% occur only once, and about 2.2% lies in the top ten. The sample was PBMCs. These receptors came from a male donor in good health and CMV-seronegative. The CDR3 runs from the conserved cysteine through the conserved F or W. A D gene is named only where the DNA matches it firmly. The size of a clone is reported for some rows only, either as once, few or many, or as a class for expanded clones.

v_call	j_call	clone_size	d_call	cdr3_length	cdr3_nt	cdr3_aa
TRBV10-3	TRBJ2-3	-	-	15	TGTGCCATCAGTGGGAGCAGTCAGACCACAGATACGCAGTATTTT	CAISGSSQTTDTQYF
TRBV7-2	TRBJ2-2	once	-	15	TGTGCCAGCAGCTTGAGGCAGCCGAACACCGGGGAGCTGTTTTTT	CASSLRQPNTGELFF
TRBV6-1	TRBJ1-5	-	-	15	TGTGCCAGCAGTGGTACAGGCGATAGCAATCAGCCCCAGCATTTT	CASSGTGDSNQPQHF
TRBV5-1	TRBJ2-3	-	-	14	TGCGCCAGCAGCTTGGGGGAGCGCACAGATACGCAGTATTTT	CASSLGERTDTQYF
TRBV7-2	TRBJ2-2	-	-	14	TGTGCCAGCAGCTTAAGTTTGGGGGGTGGGGAGCTGTTTTTT	CASSLSLGGGELFF
TRBV5-4	TRBJ2-3	-	TRBD2	16	TGTGCCAGCAGCCAACTAGCGGGGGGGTTCCCGGATACGCAGTATTTT	CASSQLAGGFPDTQYF
TRBV4-3	TRBJ1-2	-	-	15	TGCGCCAGCAGCCAAGCCGGGACTGGAATTTATGGCTACACCTTC	CASSQAGTGIYGYTF
TRBV9	TRBJ2-5	-	-	15	TGTGCCAGCAGCGTAGGAGTCGGGTACCAAGAGACCCAGTACTTC	CASSVGVGYQETQYF
TRBV9	TRBJ1-6	-	-	16	TGTGCCAGCATCCACATGCAGGGCCAGAAGAATTCACCCCTCCACTTT	CASIHMQGQKNSPLHF
TRBV2	TRBJ1-2	once	-	11	TGTGCCAGCAGTCAACTCTATGGCTACACCTTC	CASSQLYGYTF
TRBV25-1	TRBJ1-1	once	-	12	TGTGCCAGCAGTGAATGGGGCAGTGAAGCTTTCTTT	CASSEWGSEAFF
TRBV6-5	TRBJ1-2	-	-	11	TGTGCCAGCAGAGCCGGGACAAACTTCACCTTC	CASRAGTNFTF
TRBV2	TRBJ1-5	once	TRBD1	14	TGTGCCAGCAGTGAGCAGGGGGCAAATCAGCCCCAGCATTTT	CASSEQGANQPQHF
TRBV15	TRBJ2-1	-	-	15	TGTGCCACCAGCAGAGATTTTGGCAGATACAATGAGCAGTTCTTC	CATSRDFGRYNEQFF
TRBV25-1	TRBJ1-2	-	-	13	TGTGCCAGCAGTGAATGGGCGAGCTATGGCTACACCTTC	CASSEWASYGYTF
TRBV5-6	TRBJ1-4	few	-	14	TGTGCCAGCAGTGACGGCATTCAGCGCGTAAAACTGTTTTTT	CASSDGIQRVKLFF
TRBV5-8	TRBJ2-3	once	-	15	TGTGCCAGCAGGACCGGGACAACTAGCACAGATACGCAGTATTTT	CASRTGTTSTDTQYF
TRBV19	TRBJ1-1	once	-	14	TGTGCCAGTAGTATCTTGGGGGCCGACACTGAAGCTTTCTTT	CASSILGADTEAFF
TRBV5-6	TRBJ1-3	-	-	16	TGTGCCAGCAGCCTCCCGACAGCAGCGACCTCGAACACCATATATTTT	CASSLPTAATSNTIYF
TRBV5-1	TRBJ1-1	-	-	13	TGCGCCAGCAGCTTGGAGCGGGTTACTGAAGCTTTCTTT	CASSLERVTEAFF
TRBV6-5	TRBJ2-6	-	TRBD2	15	TGTGCCAGCAGGGACGGGGGGACTGGGGCCAACGTCCTGACTTTC	CASRDGGTGANVLTF
TRBV6-6	TRBJ1-5	-	TRBD1	16	TGTGCCAGCAGTAGCGACGACAGGGTCGGGGATCAGCCCCAGCATTTT	CASSSDDRVGDQPQHF
TRBV2	TRBJ2-7	-	-	12	TGTGCCAGCAGCCTACTAGGGACAAAGCAGTACTTC	CASSLLGTKQYF
TRBV6-1	TRBJ1-4	-	TRBD1	16	TGTGCCAGCAGTGAAGTTGACAGGGGGGCTAATGAAAAACTGTTTTTT	CASSEVDRGANEKLFF
TRBV27	TRBJ2-1	-	-	16	TGTGCCAGCAGTCCCCTCGGACAGACAGTTTTCAATGAGCAGTTCTTC	CASSPLGQTVFNEQFF
TRBV4-1	TRBJ1-2	-	-	13	TGCGCCAGCAGCCGCTCGGGGGGGGATGGCTACACCTTC	CASSRSGGDGYTF
TRBV6-5	TRBJ2-2	few	-	13	TGTGCCATCGGACAGACGAATACCGGGGAGCTGTTTTTT	CAIGQTNTGELFF
TRBV19	TRBJ1-5	-	TRBD1	16	TGTGCCAGTAGTGTCCAACAGGGGGGGAGCAATCAGCCCCAGCATTTT	CASSVQQGGSNQPQHF
TRBV27	TRBJ2-3	once	TRBD1	16	TGTGCCAGCAGTTCCGTCCGGGACAGAAGCACAGATACGCAGTATTTT	CASSSVRDRSTDTQYF
TRBV9	TRBJ1-2	-	TRBD1	13	TGTGCCAGCAGCCATCCAGGGGGGTCTGGCTACACCTTC	CASSHPGGSGYTF
TRBV18	TRBJ1-3	-	-	14	TGTGCCAGCTCACCGCAGGGGTCTGGAAACACCATATATTTT	CASSPQGSGNTIYF
TRBV2	TRBJ2-7	-	TRBD2	20	TGTGCCAGCAGTGACCCGCGTGCTGGACTCACGTCGCGGGGGACCTACGAGCAGTACTTC	CASSDPRAGLTSRGTYEQYF
TRBV5-5	TRBJ2-2	-	-	16	TGTGCCAGCAGCTTCCTCGGACAGCCGAACACCGGGGAGCTGTTTTTT	CASSFLGQPNTGELFF
TRBV13	TRBJ1-1	-	-	17	TGTGCCAGCAGCTTAGCTGAGGGCTCCCGTCGCGGAGGCGGAGCTTTCTTT	CASSLAEGSRRGGGAFF
TRBV19	TRBJ1-6	-	-	14	TGTGCCAGTAGTATGCAGGGGCGTGGATCACCCCTCCACTTT	CASSMQGRGSPLHF
TRBV6-1	TRBJ1-4	few	TRBD1	14	TGTGCCAGCAGCGACCGGGACAGGGATGGGAAACTGTTTTTT	CASSDRDRDGKLFF
TRBV27	TRBJ1-5	-	-	13	TGTGCCAGCAGTTTCGGGAGCGCTGAGCCCCAGCATTTT	CASSFGSAEPQHF